This passage covers 7 T cell receptor beta chains from one sample sequenced in a study of blood T cell repertoires in COVID-19 (TCRdb year 2020). The library was generated by the immunoSEQ multiplex PCR assay. TCRdb obtained this table from immuneACCESS and retained in-frame rearrangements with V and J assigned. These tables miss some clones; where compared with another copy, unresolved V genes account for less than half of the shortfall, and the remainder is unexplained. The sample table records about 100,000 clones; around 87% of these occur just once. The top ten clones comprise 11% of the sample. The specimen was peripheral blood. These receptors originate from a woman younger than 45 with acute or convalescent COVID-19.

V gene TRBV27 combines with J gene TRBJ2-1; TRBD1 agrees at 9 bases. Germline CDR1 is MNHEY and CDR2 is SMNVEV (reference sequence). CDR3 length equals 14 residues. With V trimmed by 6 bases and J by 7 bases, 7 bases remained unmatched. Written as DNA, the CDR3 is TGTGCCAGCAGCAATACCGGGACAGGGAATGAGCAGTTCTTC. It specifies CASSNTGTGNEQFF.

This clone was counted a single time. The rearrangement joins TRBV6-5 to TRBJ1-2; D gene uncertain. Germline V gene lookup returns CDR1 MNHEY and CDR2 SVGAGI. This CDR3 contains 14 residues. Trimming shortened V by 4 bases and J by 4 bases, and 13 bases separated the two germline ends. The CDR3 nucleotides read TGTGCCAGCAGTTTAGACAACTTCTCCTATGGCTACACCTTC. Protein sequence: CASSLDNFSYGYTF.

The chain combines TRBV24-1 with TRBJ1-2; no definite D call. V lost 3 bases and J lost 3, with 19 bases in between. Germline values: CDR1 KGHDR, CDR2 SFDVKD. This CDR3 is built from 17 residues. The chain's CDR3 is CATSDGAGKKGDYGYTF. CDR3 coding DNA: TGTGCCACCAGTGATGGAGCCGGGAAGAAGGGAGACTATGGCTACACCTTC.

V and J are TRBV7-2 and TRBJ2-7; the D gene is possibly TRBD2 (5 bases). V lost 1 base and J lost 5, with 15 bases in between. The CDR3 loop spans 15 amino acids. CDR1 SGHTA and CDR2 FQGNSA come from the germline V gene. Here the CDR3 reads CASSLVGPGVNEQYF. The CDR3 nucleotides are TGTGCCAGCAGCTTAGTAGGGCCCGGGGTGAACGAGCAGTACTTC.

This clone showed up just a few times. The chain combines TRBV5-1 with TRBJ1-1; 10 nucleotides align to TRBD1. The ends lost 0 bases at V and 3 bases at J; junction bases unmatched: 2. Germline V gives CDR1 SGHRS, CDR2 YFSETQ. This CDR3 has 15 amino acids. CDR3 DNA: TGCGCCAGCAGCTTGGATGGGACAGGGGACACTGAAGCTTTCTTT. Translated: CASSLDGTGDTEAFF.

The rearrangement uses TRBV13 and TRBJ2-1; the match to TRBD1 covers 9 bases. V trimming: 5 bases; J trimming: 3 bases; junction bases outside the gene matches: 5. Germline V gene data show CDR1 as PRHDT and CDR2 as FYEKMQ (reference sequence). This CDR3 is 15 amino acids long. The CDR3 protein is CASSPGTGNYNEQFF. As DNA, the CDR3 is TGTGCCAGCAGCCCAGGGACAGGGAACTACAATGAGCAGTTCTTC.

This chain joins TRBV24-1 and TRBJ2-3, with 8 bases matching TRBD1. This CDR3 spans 16 amino acids. The V gene end was trimmed by 2 bases and the J gene end by 0 bases; junction bases not matched to a gene: 3. CDR1 and CDR2 from the germline V gene are KGHDR and SFDVKD. The CDR3 nucleotides are TGTGCCACCAGTGATTGGACAGGGACTAGCACAGATACGCAGTATTTT. Translated, it gives CATSDWTGTSTDTQYF.